This T cell receptor beta chain emerged from a study of T cell responses to AZD1222 COVID-19 vaccine. Profiling relied on immunoSEQ multiplex PCR, and the TCRdb table lists in-frame clones only, not all of them. The sample lists fewer than 120,000 clones; about 85% were seen once. General study results and limits: Spike-wide coverage was observed for vaccine-associated CD4 TCRs, with dominant responses at 160-218 and 743-854.

The CDR3 has 14 amino acids. In germline, CDR1 is SGHDT, CDR2 YYEEEE. Trimming stripped 0 bases from V and 3 bases from J, with 7 bases between. In regard to this clone: Antigen specificity is unknown.

This TCR came from an adult in good health. The chain links TRBV5-6 to TRBJ1-5; D unclear. Sequenced material: peripheral blood, taken on day 0 of AZD1222 vaccination. This CDR3 is CASSLAKLNQPQHF. CDR3 coding DNA: TGTGCCAGCAGCTTGGCGAAGCTCAATCAGCCCCAGCATTTT.